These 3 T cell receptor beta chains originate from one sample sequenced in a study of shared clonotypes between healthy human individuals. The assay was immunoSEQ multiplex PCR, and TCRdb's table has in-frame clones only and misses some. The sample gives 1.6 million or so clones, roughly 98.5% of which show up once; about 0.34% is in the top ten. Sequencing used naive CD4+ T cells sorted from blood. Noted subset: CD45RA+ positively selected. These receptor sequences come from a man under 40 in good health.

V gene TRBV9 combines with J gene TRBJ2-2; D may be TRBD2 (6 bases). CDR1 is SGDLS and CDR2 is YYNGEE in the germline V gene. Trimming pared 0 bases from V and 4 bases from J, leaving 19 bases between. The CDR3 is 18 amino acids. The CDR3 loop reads CASSVESVRDLITGELFF. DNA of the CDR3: TGTGCCAGCAGCGTAGAATCGGTACGGGACTTAATCACCGGGGAGCTGTTTTTT.

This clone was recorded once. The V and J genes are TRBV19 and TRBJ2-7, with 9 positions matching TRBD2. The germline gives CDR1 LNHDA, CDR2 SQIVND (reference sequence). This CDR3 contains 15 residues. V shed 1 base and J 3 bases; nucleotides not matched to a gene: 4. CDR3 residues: CASSIVAGEVYEQYF. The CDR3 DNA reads TGTGCCAGTAGTATAGTAGCGGGGGAGGTCTACGAGCAGTACTTC.

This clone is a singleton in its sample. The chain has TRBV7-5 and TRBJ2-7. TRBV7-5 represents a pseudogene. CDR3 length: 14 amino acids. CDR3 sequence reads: CASSLGISGYEQYF. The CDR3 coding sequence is TGTGCCAGCAGCCTGGGGATCTCGGGCTACGAGCAGTACTTC.